These 29 T cell receptor beta chains were sequenced from one sample in a study of cytomegalovirus exposure and HLA in healthy donors. Primers included in the PCR were 60 Vbeta and 13 Jbeta primers. TCRdb's table, derived via immunoSEQ multiplex PCR, lists solely in-frame clones and lacks some. Of 150,000 to 200,000 clones listed, approximately 62% are singletons. The sample comprised PBMCs. These receptor sequences come from a man aged 50 to 60 in good health and CMV-seronegative.

V is TRBV29-1 and J is TRBJ2-1; possibly TRBD1 for D (6 bases). The CDR3 loop spans 14 amino acids. CDR1 SQVTM and CDR2 ANQGSEA come from the germline V gene. With 0 bases removed from V and 7 bases from J, the gap between germline ends came to 13 bases. Here the CDR3 DNA reads TGCAGCGTTGAAGACGGCTGGGGGCGGAATGAGCAGTTCTTC. It codes for CSVEDGWGRNEQFF.

The chain uses TRBV5-1 and TRBJ2-5; D is unresolved. V lost 3 bases, J lost 5 bases, and 8 bases lay in between. Germline V gives CDR1 SGHRS, CDR2 YFSETQ. The length of the CDR3 is 12 residues. CDR3 sequence (DNA): TGCGCCAGCAGCTCCCCTCCGGAGACCCAGTACTTC. The encoded protein is CASSSPPETQYF.

There are a few counts of this clone. The chain has TRBV27 and TRBJ1-1; D unresolved. V was trimmed by 0 bases and J by 5 bases, leaving 13 bases between them. CDR1 and CDR2 (germline): MNHEY, SMNVEV (reference sequence). This CDR3 contains 15 residues. This CDR3 reads CASSLSTGKRTEAFF. DNA of the CDR3: TGTGCCAGCAGTTTATCGACCGGGAAGAGGACTGAAGCTTTCTTT.

This chain links TRBV7-8 with TRBJ1-2; a weak D match, TRBD1 (6 bases). This CDR3 is 15 amino acids long. CDR1 and CDR2 (germline): SGHVS, FQNEAQ. V lost 4 bases to trimming and J lost 2 bases, with 14 bases between them. The CDR3 region is CASSSPDRSNYGYTF. DNA of the CDR3: TGTGCCAGCAGCTCTCCGGACAGATCAAACTATGGCTACACCTTC. Complete variable domain (other parts from reference TRBV7-8 and TRBJ1-2): GAGVSQSPRYKVAKRGQDVALRCDPISGHVSLFWYQQALGQGPEFLTYFQNEAQLDKSGLPSDRFFAERPEGSVSTLKIQRTQQEDSAVYLCASSSPDRSNYGYTFGSGTRLTVV.

The rearrangement uses TRBV18 and TRBJ1-4, with 8 nucleotides matching TRBD1. Germline CDR1 is KGHSH and CDR2 is LQKENI. After removal of 2 bases from V and 10 bases from J, the junction contained 12 bases not matched to a gene. This CDR3 comprises 16 residues. This CDR3 is CASSPSAPQGAVKLFF. CDR3 DNA: TGTGCCAGCTCACCATCGGCCCCGCAGGGGGCGGTAAAACTGTTTTTT.

The gene calls are TRBV5-8 and TRBJ1-4, with 7 bases aligning to TRBD1. The CDR3 length is 17 residues. The germline V gene encodes CDR1 SGHTS and CDR2 YDEGEE. V shed 5 bases, J shed 0 bases, and the junction held 10 bases outside the gene matches. In nucleotides, the CDR3 is TGTGCCAGCAGGTCGGGACAGATTCTTGCAACTAATGAAAAACTGTTTTTT. Translated, it gives CASRSGQILATNEKLFF. Filled out from reference TRBV5-8 and TRBJ1-4, the complete variable domain reads EAGVTQSPTHLIKTRGQQATLRCSPISGHTSVYWYQQALGLGLQFLLWYDEGEERNRGNFPPRFSGRQFPNYSSELNVNALELEDSALYLCASRSGQILATNEKLFFGSGTQLSVL.

This clone was observed a few times. The chain couples TRBV5-4 to TRBJ2-1, with 10 bases matching TRBD2. The V and J ends lost 4 bases and 12 bases, in that order; junction bases with no gene match: 10. The CDR3 totals 14 residues. From germline, CDR1 is SGHNT and CDR2 YYREEE (reference sequence). CDR3 sequence (DNA): TGTGCCAGCAGCATAGCGGGGGGCCCCCCCCCGCAGTTCTTC. Amino acids: CASSIAGGPPPQFF.

The rearrangement uses TRBV10-1 and TRBJ1-1; possible D gene TRBD1, 5 bases. This CDR3 is 11 amino acids long. V was pared by 2 bases and J by 10 bases, with 8 bases between. Germline V CDR1 and CDR2: WNHNN, SYGVQD (reference sequence). As DNA, the CDR3 is TGCGCCAGCAGTGAGGGGGCACGAGCTTTCTTT. This encodes CASSEGARAFF.

V usage is TRBV19 and J usage is TRBJ2-1; 7 bases map to TRBD1. Germline-derived CDR1 and CDR2 are LNHDA and SQIVND (reference sequence). The length of the CDR3 is 15 residues. V was pared by 2 bases and J by 5 bases, with 6 bases of the junction left unmatched. The CDR3 is CASSIRQGRHNEQFF. CDR3 nucleotide sequence: TGTGCCAGTAGTATAAGACAGGGCAGGCACAATGAGCAGTTCTTC.

This chain uses TRBV6-5 with TRBJ1-2; a weak D match, TRBD1 (6 bases). The CDR3 is 16 amino acids. Germline V gene sequence: CDR1 MNHEY, CDR2 SVGAGI. With 2 bases removed from V and 2 bases from J, the gap between germline ends came to 15 bases. In DNA, the CDR3 is TGTGCCAGCAGTTACGGGACACCTCCTCTCAACTATGGCTACACCTTC. It specifies CASSYGTPPLNYGYTF.

This chain joins TRBV7-9 and TRBJ1-2; 8 bases line up with TRBD1. V lost 3 bases to trimming and J lost 6 bases; unmatched junction nucleotides: 3. CDR1 is SEHNR, CDR2 FQNEAQ, per germline (reference sequence). The CDR3 is 13 residues long. CDR3 in DNA: TGTGCCAGCAGCTTTCCGGACAGGGATGGCTACACCTTC. It yields the protein CASSFPDRDGYTF.

This chain uses TRBV6-1 with TRBJ1-5; D is possibly TRBD1 (6 bases). CDR1 and CDR2 (germline): MNHNS, SASEGT. Trimming shortened V by 5 bases and J by 6 bases, and 14 bases separated the two germline ends. This CDR3 comprises 14 residues. The CDR3 bases are TGTGCCAGCAGTCGGTACAGGGAAGGTCAGCCCCAGCATTTT. Its protein is CASSRYREGQPQHF.

This clone was seen only a few times. This chain links TRBV15 with TRBJ1-1; TRBD1 might be the D (6 bases). Germline V CDR1 and CDR2: LNHNV, YYDKDF (reference sequence). V lost 0 bases to trimming and J lost 2 bases, with 19 bases between them. The CDR3 is 18 amino acids. This CDR3 reads CATSRDPPGAAINTEAFF. The DNA of the CDR3 is TGTGCCACCAGCAGAGATCCCCCAGGGGCGGCAATAAACACTGAAGCTTTCTTT.

The gene calls are TRBV6-5 and TRBJ1-2; 7 bases map to TRBD1. This CDR3 is 15 amino acids long. V was clipped by 4 bases and J by 2 bases; unmatched bases: 7. CDR1 and CDR2 (germline): MNHEY, SVGAGI. CDR3 nucleotides: TGTGCCAGCAGTTCACCGGGACAGTGGAACTATGGCTACACCTTC. Its protein is CASSSPGQWNYGYTF.

The V gene is TRBV5-1, the J gene TRBJ2-1, with D possibly being TRBD1 (5 bases). CDR1 is SGHRS and CDR2 is YFSETQ in the germline V gene. Deletions cut 0 bases from V and 10 bases from J, with 5 bases between. CDR3 length: 11 residues. CDR3 residues: CASSLGTEQFF. The CDR3 region has the DNA TGCGCCAGCAGCTTGGGGACAGAGCAGTTCTTC.

This sequence joins TRBV10-3 and TRBJ1-5, with D unclear. CDR3 length equals 12 residues. Germline loops: CDR1 ENHRY, CDR2 SYGVKD. Trimming shortened V by 5 bases and J by 4 bases, and 6 bases separated the two germline ends. This CDR3 reads CAISPNNQPQHF. DNA of the CDR3: TGTGCCATCAGTCCCAATAATCAGCCCCAGCATTTT.

In its sample, this clone was seen a few times. CDR3 residues: CASSLTSADTQYF. CDR3 DNA sequence: TGTGCCAGCAGCTTGACTAGCGCAGATACGCAGTATTTT. The J gene is TRBJ2-3, the V gene TRBV7-9; 8 nucleotides agree with TRBD2. This CDR3 contains 13 residues. The germline gives CDR1 SEHNR, CDR2 FQNEAQ (reference sequence). The V gene end was trimmed by 3 bases and the J gene end by 4 bases; junction bases not matched to a gene: 0. The full variable domain, with the rest looked up from reference TRBV7-9 and TRBJ2-3, is DTGVSQNPRHKITKRGQNVTFRCDPISEHNRLYWYRQTLGQGPEFLTYFQNEAQLEKSRLLSDRFSAERPKGSFSTLEIQRTEQGDSAMYLCASSLTSADTQYFGPGTRLTVL.

The chain is built from TRBV7-9 and TRBJ2-5; 7 nucleotides match TRBD1. The germline CDR1 and CDR2 sequences are SEHNR and FQNEAQ (reference sequence). V lost 5 bases to trimming and J lost 4 bases; unmatched junction nucleotides: 13. CDR3 length equals 16 residues. The CDR3 nucleotides are TGTGCCAGCAGCCCACTAGGGGACAGAGTAGCAGAGACCCAGTACTTC. Residues: CASSPLGDRVAETQYF. Looking up the rest from reference TRBV7-9 and TRBJ2-5 gives the full variable domain: DTGVSQNPRHKITKRGQNVTFRCDPISEHNRLYWYRQTLGQGPEFLTYFQNEAQLEKSRLLSDRFSAERPKGSFSTLEIQRTEQGDSAMYLCASSPLGDRVAETQYFGPGTRLLVL.

The chain couples TRBV7-9 to TRBJ2-7, with 7 nucleotides matching TRBD1. The trim removed 1 base at V and 0 bases at J, leaving 0 bases unmatched. The germline CDR1 and CDR2 sequences are SEHNR and FQNEAQ (reference sequence). The CDR3 sequence is 14 residues long. This CDR3 is CASSLGDSSYEQYF. Written as DNA, the CDR3 is TGTGCCAGCAGCTTAGGGGACAGCTCCTACGAGCAGTACTTC.

This rearrangement joins TRBV7-9 to TRBJ1-1, with D possibly TRBD1 on 6 matching bases. V was pared by 1 base and J by 3 bases, with 15 bases between. This CDR3 region has 16 residues. Germline V gene data show CDR1 as SEHNR and CDR2 as FQNEAQ (reference sequence). The CDR3 protein is CASSLDRGGGYTEAFF. The DNA for the CDR3 is TGTGCCAGCAGCTTAGATAGGGGGGGTGGGTACACTGAAGCTTTCTTT.

This chain connects TRBV18 to TRBJ2-5, with 14 bases aligning to TRBD2. The CDR3 is 19 residues long. The germline gives CDR1 KGHSH, CDR2 LQKENI. After removal of 1 base from V and 0 bases from J, the junction contained 7 bases not matched to a gene. The CDR3 nucleotides are TGTGCCAGCTCACCACGACTAGCGGGGGGGCCCAACTACCAAGAGACCCAGTACTTC. It is translated as CASSPRLAGGPNYQETQYF. Looking up the rest from reference TRBV18 and TRBJ2-5 gives the full variable domain: NAGVMQNPRHLVRRRGQEARLRCSPMKGHSHVYWYRQLPEEGLKFMVYLQKENIIDESGMPKERFSAEFPKEGPSILRIQQVVRGDSAAYFCASSPRLAGGPNYQETQYFGPGTRLLVL.

V gene TRBV28 combines with J gene TRBJ1-5, with unresolved D. The CDR3 sequence is 15 residues long. The V end lost 5 bases, the J end lost 0 bases, and 11 bases lay between the germline ends. Germline V gene data show CDR1 as MDHEN and CDR2 as SYDVKM. The CDR3 reads CASSSYRYSNQPQHF. CDR3 nucleotide sequence: TGTGCCAGCAGTAGCTATCGGTATAGCAATCAGCCCCAGCATTTT.

The J gene is TRBJ2-5, the V gene TRBV7-6; a weak D match, TRBD1 (5 bases). TRBJ2-7 matches the DNA end more closely, so the J call is doubtful. Germline CDR1 is SGHVS and CDR2 is FNYEAQ. The CDR3 runs to 15 residues. This CDR3 reads CASKPGLSGIHEQYF. DNA of the CDR3: TGTGCCAGCAAACCCGGATTGTCAGGGATTCACGAGCAGTACTTC.

The gene calls are TRBV28 and TRBJ1-5; 7 positions agree with TRBD1. The CDR3 runs 15 residues. J lost 1 base, V lost 3 bases, and 3 bases had no gene match. Germline-derived CDR1 and CDR2 are MDHEN and SYDVKM. The CDR3: CASSFSQGSNQPQHF. In DNA form, the CDR3 reads TGTGCCAGCAGTTTTTCACAGGGGAGCAATCAGCCCCAGCATTTT.

The chain recombines TRBV5-1 with TRBJ2-7, with TRBD1 matching over 8 bases. The germline gives CDR1 SGHRS, CDR2 YFSETQ. The CDR3 contains 11 residues. The V gene end was trimmed by 4 bases and the J gene end by 10 bases; junction bases not matched to a gene: 4. The CDR3, as DNA: TGCGCCAGCAGCCCGGACAGGGTCCAGTACTTC. Amino acid sequence: CASSPDRVQYF.

This chain uses TRBV7-3 with TRBJ2-2, with 8 bases aligning to TRBD1. This CDR3 has 15 amino acids. Germline loops: CDR1 SGHTA, CDR2 FQGTGA. Trimming at V came to 6 bases and at J to 4 bases, leaving 7 bases not matched to a gene. CDR3 coding DNA: TGTGCCAGCAGTCCCGACAGGGGTTCCACCGGGGAGCTGTTTTTT. Translated, it gives CASSPDRGSTGELFF.

This clone was seen only once. The rearrangement joins TRBV11-3 to TRBJ2-1, with D maybe TRBD2 (6 bases). The V gene's germline CDR1 is SGHNT and CDR2 YENEEA. This CDR3 contains 14 residues. Trimming took off 5 bases at V and 6 bases at J, with 14 bases between the two ends. The CDR3 spells CASSPGTGGNEQFF. CDR3 coding DNA: TGTGCCAGCAGCCCAGGGACTGGCGGCAATGAGCAGTTCTTC.

The chain uses TRBV27 and TRBJ2-7, with D perhaps TRBD1 (5 bases). V was clipped by 4 bases and J by 3 bases, with 13 bases between them. The CDR3 is made up of 14 amino acids. CDR1 is MNHEY, CDR2 SMNVEV, per germline (reference sequence). This chain's CDR3 is CASSYRTRNYEQYF. CDR3 DNA: TGTGCCAGCAGTTACAGGACACGGAACTACGAGCAGTACTTC.

This chain links TRBV5-1 with TRBJ1-2; no clear D. V was shortened by 4 bases and J by 7 bases, with 14 bases between the two germline ends. Per the germline V gene, CDR1 is SGHRS and CDR2 is YFSETQ. The CDR3 sequence is 13 residues long. The CDR3 DNA sequence: TGCGCCAGCAGCCCTCACGGGGAGGGTGGCTACACCTTC. Its translation: CASSPHGEGGYTF.